This T cell receptor beta chain is drawn from a study of naive and memory T cell subsets (dated by TCRdb to about 2017). Broadly, across the study: An open-source, UMI-based TCR alpha and beta sequencing pipeline was applied to sorted naive and memory peripheral blood T cell subsets. The functional CMV T cell responses agreed completely with IgG serology results. RNA was DNase-treated and reverse transcribed with TCR constant-region primers, mostly using SuperScript III.

From the second PCR step onward, the TCR alpha chain libraries and the TCR beta chain libraries were amplified separately. CMV status of each donor was established by measuring IFNgamma production from CD4+ T cells after fresh PBMCs were stimulated overnight with CMV viral lysate. CD4 T cells were positively selected using Miltenyi beads, after which CD8 T cells were positively selected from the CD4-negative fraction. Cells stained for CD3, CD4, CD8, CD45RA, CD27 and a live/dead dye were sorted on a BD Aria II into four subsets by CD45RA and CD27. Effector memory cells were sorted as CD45RA-CD27-, whereas EMRA cells were sorted as CD45RA+CD27-. Blood came from three healthy volunteers, each fractionated into CD4 and CD8 T cells and then into four differentiation subsets. About 130 ml of peripheral blood was collected from each donor, and PBMC were isolated from the blood using Ficoll-Paque PLUS density-gradient centrifugation. The sorted cells were lysed in RLT buffer, after which RNA was extracted using a Qiagen RNeasy kit and kept at -80 degrees C.

Library creation used UMI-ligation and nested PCR. An equimolar mix of two oligonucleotides covering both TRBC1 and TRBC2 was used as the beta constant-region primer. The ligated cDNA went through four rounds of PCR with nested alpha and beta constant-region primers together with the SP2 primer. A single-stranded oligonucleotide containing the SP2 primer and a 12-nucleotide UMI was joined to the 3' end of the cDNA by T4 RNA ligase 1. Incubation of the ligation reaction lasted roughly 18-24 hours at 16 degrees C. To avoid over-amplification, PCR2 was usually performed as a SYBR Green qPCR and halted once a predetermined threshold was reached. Every purification after the first one was done using Agencourt AMPure XP magnetic beads. Libraries were quantified by Qubit and checked on a TapeStation, with a main peak expected near 650 bp. Pooled libraries were sequenced on an Illumina MiSeq with v2 2x251 paired-end kits, typically giving roughly 0.9-2.3 million reads per sample. Each sample's library went into the pool at roughly 4 nM, and roughly 5-8% PhiX was added to help with cluster recognition. The authors processed their data as follows. Using tag matching that tolerated one base-pair mismatch, Decombinator assigned V and J genes to FASTQ reads that had been processed by Demultiplexor. By using UMIs, Collapsinator corrected both sequencing errors and the frequency errors caused by PCR heterogeneity. CDR3Translator translated TCRs and extracted CDR3s from the conserved cysteine to the FGXG phenylalanine, flagging non-productive sequences. Gini, Shannon entropy and inverse Simpson indices were computed after subsampling the repertoires to the same number of UMI-defined TCRs. Within the linear range, a power law was fitted to clonotype abundance distributions using maximum likelihood. Similar UMI counts, unique TCR numbers and clonal distributions were obtained with the pipeline and with MIGEC on one naive CD8 sample. The repertoires were searched for roughly 7,900 CMV-associated CDR3 sequences that had been compiled from VDJdb and a published dataset. TCRdb trimmed public reads at Q25 via fastp, called clones via MiXCR and kept in-frame beta chains. Rows matching on CDR3 protein sequence are summarized as one entry with the most common DNA and genes. TCRdb's processing, not the authors' own work, is the source of the V and J calls. This sample holds over 8,500 distinct CDR3 sequences; about 6% were observed only once. The top ten constitute about 56% of the sample.

CDR1 SQVTM and CDR2 ANQGSEA were looked up in the germline V gene. Compared with germline, V lacks 4 bases and J lacks 4 bases; bases without a gene match: 7. The CDR3 starts with the cysteine, ends with the phenylalanine, and has 14 residues. The kept DNA is CDR3 alone, 42 bases in frame from the first base. This clonotype is termed medium-sized (0.01 to 0.1%). The antigen this receptor binds is unknown. The sample holds no much larger clone one base away, and base qualities are not on file. Findings and caveats that apply to the study as a whole: Following error correction, more than 95% of naive TCR sequences occurred only once, which made naive abundance distributions much steeper than those of memory subsets. TCR abundance followed a power law whose exponent differed between naive and memory subsets but was consistent across the three individuals. Gini index rose and Shannon and inverse Simpson diversity fell from naive through CM, EM and EMRA in both CD4 and CD8 cells. No ground truth was available to validate the repertoire findings for the naive and memory subsets. Each clonotype was defined as a single alpha or beta chain sequence rather than as a paired alpha/beta receptor. RNA-based TCR counts may be affected by expression changes linked to T cell activation and differentiation.

The receptor was isolated from a human donor in good health. The sequenced sample consisted of CD4+ TEMRA cells from blood. This specimen's cell subset or site label, per the study, means: effector memory re-expressing CD45RA, CD45RA+ CD27-. The rearranged chain carries TRBV29-1 and TRBJ2-7; TRBD1 agrees with 10 junctional bases. Here the CDR3 is given as CSVAPGQGRYEQYF. The DNA sequence follows: TGCAGCGTTGCGCCGGGACAGGGGAGGTACGAGCAGTACTTC.